The rows below give T cell receptor beta chains drawn from one sample of a study of T cell changes during pregnancy in multiple sclerosis. Clones were read by immunoSEQ multiplex PCR, and TCRdb kept only the in-frame ones, dropping some. This table holds about 47,000 clones, roughly nine tenths found once. Material: CD8+ T cells from peripheral blood mononuclear cells, obtained in the second trimester of pregnancy. The source of these receptors is a female donor with multiple sclerosis, enrolled in a pregnancy study. Both conserved end residues are part of each CDR3. A D gene is named only where the DNA matches it firmly. The listing skips clone size in some rows; elsewhere it reads once, few, many or a size class.

V	D	size	J	DNA	CDR3
TRBV5-6	.	.	TRBJ1-1	TGTGCCAGCAGCTTCATGAACACTGAAGCTTTCTTT	CASSFMNTEAFF
TRBV5-1	TRBD2	.	TRBJ2-3	TGCGCCAGCAGCTTGCAGGGTAGCGGGGCCTCCACAGATACGCAGTATTTT	CASSLQGSGASTDTQYF
TRBV29-1	TRBD2	.	TRBJ2-5	TGCAGCGTTGAAATTATGGGGGAGGGGACCCAGTACTTC	CSVEIMGEGTQYF
TRBV25-1	TRBD1	.	TRBJ1-2	TGTGCCAGCAGTGAAGCAGGGGGCTATGGCTACACCTTC	CASSEAGGYGYTF
TRBV19	TRBD2	few	TRBJ2-7	TGTGCCAGTAGTGCTAGCGGGGGCTACGAGCAGTACTTC	CASSASGGYEQYF
TRBV9	TRBD1	few	TRBJ1-3	TGTGCCAGCAGCGGACGAACAGGGGCTGGAAACACCATATATTTT	CASSGRTGAGNTIYF
TRBV27	TRBD1	.	TRBJ1-2	TGTGCCAGCAGTTTGGGACAGAGCTATGGCTACACCTTC	CASSLGQSYGYTF
TRBV20-1	.	.	TRBJ2-7	TGCAGTGCTAGGGAGAGGTACGAGCAGTACTTC	CSARERYEQYF
TRBV13	TRBD2	.	TRBJ2-1	TGTGCCAGCACCACCGACCCAGCGGCAGACCCGGCTAGCGGGGGGGCCGTCTTTCAGTTCTTC	CASTTDPAADPASGGAVFQFF
TRBV7-8	.	.	TRBJ2-7	TGTGCCATCGACTCACCTCAGGGCGAGCAGTACTTC	CAIDSPQGEQYF
TRBV2	.	.	TRBJ1-2	TGTGCCAGCAGTGAATTTGGACATAATAACTATGGCTACACCTTC	CASSEFGHNNYGYTF
TRBV4-1	.	.	TRBJ2-2	TGCGCCAGCAGCCAAGATTTATCCGGGGAGCTGTTTTTT	CASSQDLSGELFF
TRBV6-5	.	.	TRBJ2-7	TGTGCCAGCTCAGGGGCAGGGGAGCCCTACGAGCAGTACTTC	CASSGAGEPYEQYF
TRBV2	.	.	TRBJ1-3	TGTGCCAGCAGTGAATCGAGGGGGATTGGAAACACCATATATTTT	CASSESRGIGNTIYF
TRBV7-6	.	.	TRBJ1-1	TGTGCCAGCAGCTCCCTGACCGACAGTACGAACACTGAAGCTTTCTTT	CASSSLTDSTNTEAFF
TRBV6-6	.	.	TRBJ1-4	TGTGCCAGCAGGGGAGGGGGGATTGAAAAACTGTTTTTT	CASRGGGIEKLFF
TRBV27	TRBD2	.	TRBJ2-5	TGTGCCAGCAGTTCTTATAGCGGGGGGGCCGAGACCCAGTACTTC	CASSSYSGGAETQYF
TRBV9	.	.	TRBJ2-7	TGTGCCAGTGGAGGGCCAAGTCGATACGAGCAGTACTTC	CASGGPSRYEQYF
TRBV6-5	TRBD2	.	TRBJ2-3	TGTGCCAGCGGGACTAGCGGGGGGCCCCCAGATACGCAGTATTTT	CASGTSGGPPDTQYF
TRBV19	.	.	TRBJ1-5	TGTGCCAGTAGTATTGACCACCGGAGGACAGTATATAGCAATCAGCCCCAGCATTTT	CASSIDHRRTVYSNQPQHF
TRBV29-1	TRBD2	.	TRBJ2-3	TGCAGCGCCCCTGTCCTAGCGGGGGGGCTAGATACGCAGTATTTT	CSAPVLAGGLDTQYF
TRBV5-4	.	.	TRBJ2-5	TGTGCCAGCAGCGGGGGGACAGAACCCTTGGGGGAGACCCAGTACTTC	CASSGGTEPLGETQYF
TRBV7-6	TRBD2	.	TRBJ2-2	TGTGCCAGCAGCCCTTCGGAACTAGCGGGGGGCACCGGGGAGCTGTTTTTT	CASSPSELAGGTGELFF
TRBV14	.	.	TRBJ2-1	TGTGCCAGCAGCCAGGTAGTTTTTAGCTCCTACAATGAGCAGTTCTTC	CASSQVVFSSYNEQFF
TRBV30	TRBD2	.	TRBJ2-1	TGTGCCGGCCGGGGGGAAGGGCATGAGCAGTTCTTC	CAGRGEGHEQFF
TRBV7-9	.	.	TRBJ1-2	TGTGCCAGCAGCTTATTCGGCGGCGAAAAAACCGCCTATGGCTACACCTTC	CASSLFGGEKTAYGYTF
TRBV27	.	.	TRBJ2-7	TGTGCCAGCAGCCCGGGGGTCAACTACGAGCAGTACTTC	CASSPGVNYEQYF
TRBV6-1	.	.	TRBJ2-3	TGTGCCAACGGGGGGCTGATCACAGATACGCAGTATTTT	CANGGLITDTQYF
TRBV13	.	.	TRBJ1-1	TGTGCCAGCAGCCCACGAGGGAACACTGAAGCTTTCTTT	CASSPRGNTEAFF
TRBV20-1	.	.	TRBJ1-1	TGCAGTGCTAGTAACCAGGGAGAAGCTTTCTTT	CSASNQGEAFF
TRBV30	.	.	TRBJ1-2	TGTGCCTGGAGTGATATCGGAGGGGCTTTTGGCTACACCTTC	CAWSDIGGAFGYTF
TRBV6-6	TRBD1	.	TRBJ2-7	TGTGCCAGCAGTTGGACAGGGGTCTACTACGAGCAGTACTTC	CASSWTGVYYEQYF
TRBV11-2	.	.	TRBJ1-2	TGTGCCAGCAGCTTAGATGTAGGGGAACTCTACTACTCGAACTATGGCTACACCTTC	CASSLDVGELYYSNYGYTF
TRBV9	TRBD2	.	TRBJ2-3	TGTGCCAGCAAGCCCCCAGCGGGGGGCACAGATACGCAGTATTTT	CASKPPAGGTDTQYF
TRBV6-1	TRBD2	.	TRBJ2-7	TGTGCCAGCAGTGAAGATCTAGCGGGGTCCTACGAGCAGTACTTC	CASSEDLAGSYEQYF
TRBV7-9	.	.	TRBJ1-1	TGTGCCAGCAGCTTTGGGCACACTGAAGCTTTCTTT	CASSFGHTEAFF
TRBV2	.	.	TRBJ2-1	TGTGCCAGCAGTGACCCCCAGGGAGGCTCCTACAATGAGCAGTTCTTC	CASSDPQGGSYNEQFF
TRBV27	TRBD1	.	TRBJ1-1	TGTGCCAGCAACCCTGATGGGACAGGGCACGGTGAAGCTTTCTTT	CASNPDGTGHGEAFF
TRBV9	TRBD2	.	TRBJ2-3	TGTGCCAGCAGCGTAGCCGGGACTAGCGGGGGGGGCACAGATACGCAGTATTTT	CASSVAGTSGGGTDTQYF
TRBV11-2	.	.	TRBJ2-7	TGTGCCAGCAGCTTAGACGGCGGGTACGAGCAGTACTTC	CASSLDGGYEQYF
TRBV15	TRBD1	.	TRBJ1-3	TGTGCCACCTCGGGGACAGGAGGAAACACCATATATTTT	CATSGTGGNTIYF
TRBV10-3	TRBD1	.	TRBJ2-7	TGTGCCATCAGTGAACCCCTGACAGGGCACAACGAGCAGTACTTC	CAISEPLTGHNEQYF
TRBV6-1	.	.	TRBJ2-3	TGTGCCAGCAGTAATATACAGGGAGGGACAGATACGCAGTATTTT	CASSNIQGGTDTQYF
TRBV4-1	TRBD1	.	TRBJ2-7	TGCGCCAGCAGCCAGGGGGACAGCATCTCCTACGAGCAGTACTTC	CASSQGDSISYEQYF
TRBV15	TRBD1	.	TRBJ2-3	TGTGCCACCAGCAGACCGTCCCTTCCAACGGGACAGACCACAGATACGCAGTATTTT	CATSRPSLPTGQTTDTQYF
TRBV15	.	.	TRBJ1-5	TGTGCCACCAGCAAATCCCTGGGAGGGGGAAATCAGCCCCAGCATTTT	CATSKSLGGGNQPQHF
TRBV15	TRBD1	medium-sized	TRBJ1-6	TGTGCCACCAGCAGGGGACAGGAAAATTCACCCCTCCACTTT	CATSRGQENSPLHF
TRBV29-1	TRBD1	.	TRBJ2-7	TGCAGCGTCCGGACAGGGTCTGATTACGAGCAGTACTTC	CSVRTGSDYEQYF
TRBV2	TRBD2	.	TRBJ2-5	TGTGCCAGCCTAACCTCGGGACTAGCAATGGAGACCCAGTACTTC	CASLTSGLAMETQYF
TRBV15	.	.	TRBJ1-5	TGTGCCACCAGCCCGGATTCCCGAGGGACCCAGCATTTT	CATSPDSRGTQHF
TRBV2	TRBD2	.	TRBJ2-7	TGTGCCGGGGGACTACCGAGCTCCTACGAGCAGTACTTC	CAGGLPSSYEQYF
TRBV6-5	.	.	TRBJ2-7	TGTGCCACCTCCCACGAGCAGTACTTC	CATSHEQYF
TRBV5-5	.	.	TRBJ1-6	TGTGCCAGCAGGAGGATCGGGGTAGATAATTCACCCCTCCACTTT	CASRRIGVDNSPLHF
TRBV7-3	.	.	TRBJ2-4	TGTGCCAGCAGCTTAGAACTAGCCAAAAACATTCAGTACTTC	CASSLELAKNIQYF
TRBV9	.	.	TRBJ2-7	TGTGCCAGCAGCTTCAGGGTTTACGAGCAGTACTTC	CASSFRVYEQYF
TRBV19	.	.	TRBJ1-2	TGTGCCAGTAGAATTAACCAAGCGGATACCCCAATTCATAACTATGGCTACACCTTC	CASRINQADTPIHNYGYTF
TRBV27	TRBD1	.	TRBJ1-1	TGTGCCAGCAGTTTATCGGGGACAGGTCTCCTAAAGGGAGCTTTCTTT	CASSLSGTGLLKGAFF
TRBV19	TRBD2	.	TRBJ2-2	TGTGCCAGCGGACTAGCGGGAGCAATCGGGGAGCTGTTTTTT	CASGLAGAIGELFF
TRBV9	.	.	TRBJ2-7	TGTGCCAGCAGCGTAGCGGCAGGAACCTCCTACGAGCAGTACTTC	CASSVAAGTSYEQYF
TRBV7-9	.	.	TRBJ2-5	TGTGCCAGCAGCTTACTAGACCGCCAAGAGACCCAGTACTTC	CASSLLDRQETQYF